A single sample is the source of the 24 T cell receptor beta chains below, sequenced in a study of tissue T cells after allogeneic stem cell transplantation. Profiling relied on immunoSEQ multiplex PCR, and the TCRdb table lists in-frame clones only, not all of them. The data show some 6,000 clones, 45% to 55% seen once. Time point denoted: mouse harvest day 7 after allogeneic transplant. Mouse grafts combined 10^7 T-cell-depleted bone marrow cells with 10^6 splenic CD5+ T cells. Sequencing used gut tissue. These receptors originate from a female BALB/c mouse given C57BL/6 T cells with graft-versus-host disease after an allogeneic hematopoietic cell transplant.

This clone showed up just a few times. Gene names refer to mouse genes. Read sequence stops 1 residue before the CDR3 end, and the germline J gene provides the missing end. This sequence joins TRBV26 and TRBJ1-1, with D perhaps TRBD1 (6 bases). CDR3 length: 13 residues. Trimming shortened V by 6 bases and J by 1 base, and 9 bases separated the two germline ends. Germline assignment: CDR1 KGHPV and CDR2 FQNQEV (reference sequence). The chain's CDR3 is CASSSQGNTEVFF. Incomplete CDR3 DNA: TGTGCCAGCAGCTCACAGGGAAACACAGAAGTCTTC.

Regarding this clone: All gene names here are mouse names. Coverage ceases 1 residue before the CDR3 finishes, and the germline J gene fills in the end. J is TRBJ2-3 and V is TRBV3; 12 bases line up with TRBD2. Germline CDR1 and CDR2: SNHLY and FYNGKV (reference sequence). V trimming: 4 bases; J trimming: 6 bases; junction bases outside the gene matches: 2. The CDR3 spans 14 residues. The CDR3 protein is CASSSGTGGETLYF. The DNA read from the CDR3 is TGTGCCAGCAGCTCCGGGACTGGGGGGGAAACGCTGTAT.

Turning to this clone: Gene names follow the mouse nomenclature. The read terminates 1 residue before the CDR3 end, so the remaining end is supplied by the germline J gene. The chain links TRBV13-2 to TRBJ2-5; weak D call: TRBD2 (8 bases). The CDR3 sequence is 17 residues long. Germline CDR1 is NNHNN and CDR2 is SYGAGS (reference sequence). With 0 bases removed from V and 2 bases from J, the gap between germline ends came to 16 bases. The CDR3: CASGDARGGRSQDTQYF. The DNA read from the CDR3 is TGTGCCAGCGGTGATGCCAGGGGGGGCAGGAGCCAAGACACCCAGTAC.

Turning to this clone: Gene names denote mouse genes. The CDR3 goes on 1 residue after the read ends, and that part is filled in from the germline J gene. The chain has TRBV17 and TRBJ2-1; D perhaps matches TRBD1 (6 bases). Trimming took off 3 bases at V and 4 bases at J, with 10 bases between the two ends. The CDR3 runs to 14 residues. Germline CDR1 reads MNHDT; CDR2 reads YYDKIL. This CDR3 reads CASSRRDKYAEQFF. The sequenced CDR3 bases are TGTGCTAGCAGTAGGCGGGACAAATATGCTGAGCAGTTC.

This clone was recorded a few times. The genes and germline here are from mouse. The read terminates 1 residue ahead of where the CDR3 ends, so the germline J gene completes it. The chain links TRBV1 to TRBJ2-4, with D uncertain. Trimming cost V 3 bases and J 3 bases, with 4 bases left between them. The CDR3 is 12 residues long. From germline, CDR1 is NSQYPW and CDR2 LRSPGD (reference sequence). Here the CDR3 reads CTCSATQNTLYF. The CDR3 bases that were read are TGCACCTGCAGTGCGACACAAAACACCTTGTAC.

As regards this clone: Mouse germline and gene names are used. The read ends 1 residue early relative to the CDR3; the germline J gene fills the gap. This chain links TRBV13-2 with TRBJ2-3, with D tentatively TRBD1 (6 bases). Germline loops: CDR1 NNHNN, CDR2 SYGAGS (reference sequence). The V gene lost 4 bases and the J gene lost 0 bases, with 9 bases spanning the gap. CDR3 length: 14 residues. Partial CDR3 DNA: TGTGCCAGCGGTCGGGACATTAGTGCAGAAACGCTGTAT. It specifies CASGRDISAETLY. The whole CDR3 is CASGRDISAETLYF.

Remarks on this clone: These gene names are mouse names. The CDR3 end is not reached by the read, which stops 1 residue before it; the germline J gene fills it in. The chain carries TRBV19 and TRBJ2-5; tentatively, D is TRBD1 (5 bases). V gave up 2 bases and J gave up 0 bases, with 10 bases separating them. The CDR3 length is 15 residues. The germline V gene has CDR1 FNHDT and CDR2 SITEND (reference sequence). The CDR3 loop is CASSMPRQNQDTQYF. CDR3 DNA, as far as it was read: TGTGCCAGCAGTATGCCCCGACAGAACCAAGACACCCAGTAC.

This clone was picked up a small number of times. Mouse gene names apply. The CDR3 end is not reached by the read, which stops 1 residue before it; the germline J gene fills it in. The chain employs TRBV26 and TRBJ1-3, with D maybe TRBD1 (5 bases). The V end was cut by 0 bases, the J end by 2 bases, with 11 bases between. The CDR3 has 16 residues. The germline CDR1 and CDR2 sequences are KGHPV and FQNQEV (reference sequence). Partial CDR3 DNA: TGTGCCAGCAGTCTGTCGAGGGGCAGGGCTGGAAATACGCTCTAT. Amino acid sequence: CASSLSRGRAGNTLY. Given in full, the CDR3 is CASSLSRGRAGNTLYF.

This clone was seen more than once but under ten times. These gene names are mouse names. The read halts 1 residue ahead of the CDR3 end, with the missing end drawn from the germline J gene. This chain connects TRBV17 to TRBJ1-5; D gene uncertain. The germline V gene has CDR1 MNHDT and CDR2 YYDKIL. There are 14 residues in the CDR3. V was cut by 4 bases and J by 0 bases, with 7 bases left in between. CDR3 in amino acids: CASSTGNNNQAPLF. Partial CDR3 DNA: TGTGCTAGCAGTACCGGAAATAACAACCAGGCTCCGCTT.

A remark on this clone: Genes and germline come from the mouse. The read gets to within 1 residue of the CDR3 end, and the germline J gene fills in the rest. This chain uses TRBV16 with TRBJ2-3; D is ambiguous. The V end was cut by 0 bases, the J end by 0 bases, with 4 bases between. The CDR3 runs to 14 residues. Germline CDR1 SGHSA, CDR2 FRNQAP. The CDR3 DNA, read in part, is TGTGCAAGCAGCTTAGACACTAGTGCAGAAACGCTGTAT. Its protein is CASSLDTSAETLY. The complete CDR3 protein is CASSLDTSAETLYF.

About this clone itself: Genes and germline come from the mouse. The observed sequence ends 1 residue before the CDR3 terminus, with the missing tail filled in from the germline J gene. The genes are TRBV26 and TRBJ2-5; 7 positions agree with TRBD1. Germline loops: CDR1 KGHPV, CDR2 FQNQEV (reference sequence). The V gene end was trimmed by 7 bases and the J gene end by 6 bases; junction bases not matched to a gene: 10. The CDR3 has 14 amino acids. CDR3 sequence: CASTPTGRGDTQYF. CDR3 bases read: TGTGCCAGCACCCCGACAGGGAGGGGGGACACCCAGTAC.

Regarding this clone: Gene labels here are mouse ones. Sequencing ends 1 residue short of the CDR3 end; the germline J gene provides the rest. The chain joins TRBV14 to TRBJ2-7; 11 bases fit TRBD2. The CDR3 runs to 13 residues. In germline, CDR1 is SGHDT, CDR2 FRDEAV. Trimming at V came to 4 bases and at J to 9 bases, leaving 6 bases not matched to a gene. The covered CDR3 bases are TGTGCCAGCAGTCGCGACTGGGGGGGGCGACAGTAC. Translated: CASSRDWGGRQY. The CDR3 reads in full as CASSRDWGGRQYF. Full variable domain (rest looked up from reference TRBV14 and TRBJ2-7): EAGVTQSPRYAVLQEGQAVSFWCDPISGHDTLYWYQQPRDQGPQLLVYFRDEAVIDNSQLPSDRFSAVRPKGTNSTLKIQSAKQGDTATYLCASSRDWGGRQYFGPGTRLTVL.

This clone was recorded a few times. The gene names given are mouse names. The observed sequence ends 1 residue before the CDR3 terminus, with the missing tail filled in from the germline J gene. J is TRBJ2-3 and V is TRBV26; 10 bases are a match to TRBD1. The CDR3 loop spans 14 amino acids. Per germline, CDR1 KGHPV and CDR2 FQNQEV (reference sequence). J gave up 4 bases and V 6 bases, and 4 bases lay outside the gene matches. This chain's CDR3 is CASRRGQGTETLYF. The part of the CDR3 DNA that was read is TGTGCCAGCAGACGGGGACAGGGGACAGAAACGCTGTAT.

As for this clone: Germline and genes here are mouse. The read comes to an end 1 residue before the CDR3 does, leaving the germline J gene to fill in the end. V and J are TRBV3 and TRBJ2-7; 8 positions match TRBD1. The CDR3 runs 12 residues. V shed 3 bases and J 7 bases; nucleotides not matched to a gene: 2. The germline gives CDR1 SNHLY, CDR2 FYNGKV (reference sequence). The CDR3 here is CASSFRGREQYF. Incomplete CDR3 DNA: TGTGCCAGCAGCTTCAGGGGGCGCGAACAGTAC.

Regarding this clone: Gene names denote mouse genes. The CDR3 goes on 1 residue after the read ends, and that part is filled in from the germline J gene. The chain carries TRBV3 and TRBJ2-7; the D is unclear. Trimming cost V 5 bases and J 0 bases, with 2 bases left between them. Per germline, CDR1 SNHLY and CDR2 FYNGKV (reference sequence). This CDR3 spans 11 amino acids. The CDR3 loop reads CASSLSYEQYF. CDR3 DNA (partial): TGTGCCAGCAGCCTCTCCTATGAACAGTAC.

A remark on this clone: Gene labels here are mouse ones. The read finishes 1 residue shy of the CDR3 end, and the germline J gene is used to complete it. The gene calls are TRBV14 and TRBJ1-4; a possible D gene is TRBD1 (6 bases). Looked up from germline, CDR1 is SGHDT and CDR2 is FRDEAV. The CDR3 consists of 16 residues. The V end was cut by 1 base, the J end by 0 bases, with 10 bases between. The CDR3 region is CASSFGTILSNERLFF. Partial CDR3 DNA: TGTGCCAGCAGTTTCGGGACAATCCTTTCCAACGAAAGATTATTT.

By share, this clone ranks as medium-sized. All gene names here are mouse names. The read is 1 residue too short to cover the CDR3 end, so that end is filled in from the germline J gene. V usage is TRBV16 and J usage is TRBJ2-7; possible D gene TRBD1, 6 bases. This CDR3 is built from 12 residues. Germline V lookup: CDR1 SGHSA, CDR2 FRNQAP. The V end lost 5 bases, the J end lost 5 bases, and 10 bases lay between the germline ends. CDR3 bases read: TGTGCAAGCAGCCCCAGGGGTCATGAACAGTAC. This gives the protein CASSPRGHEQY. The CDR3 in full is CASSPRGHEQYF.

A few counts support this clone. Mouse names are used for the genes. Coverage ceases 1 residue before the CDR3 finishes, and the germline J gene fills in the end. The rearrangement uses TRBV26 and TRBJ1-4; 7 bases align to TRBD1. Germline CDR1 is KGHPV and CDR2 is FQNQEV (reference sequence). The V and J ends lost 5 bases and 1 base, in that order; junction bases with no gene match: 1. The CDR3 is 14 amino acids. The sequenced CDR3 bases are TGTGCCAGCAGTTGGGACAGTTCCAACGAAAGATTATTT. The encoded protein is CASSWDSSNERLF. The whole CDR3 protein reads CASSWDSSNERLFF.

A word on this clone: The gene symbols are mouse symbols. The read comes to an end 1 residue before the CDR3 does, leaving the germline J gene to fill in the end. The rearrangement uses TRBV26 and TRBJ2-1; TRBD2 matches at 13 bases. This CDR3 has 15 amino acids. The V gene's germline CDR1 is KGHPV and CDR2 FQNQEV (reference sequence). Trimming took 1 base from V and 6 from J; bases not matched to a gene: 0. Incomplete CDR3 DNA: TGTGCCAGCAGTCTGTGGACTGGGGGGGCTGCTGAGCAGTTC. It translates to CASSLWTGGAAEQF. The CDR3 as a whole reads CASSLWTGGAAEQFF.

By share, this clone counts as medium-sized (0.01 to 0.1%). Mouse gene names and germline throughout. The observed sequence ends 1 residue before the CDR3 terminus, with the missing tail filled in from the germline J gene. This chain links TRBV19 with TRBJ2-2; 14 bases are a match to TRBD2. CDR1 is FNHDT, CDR2 SITEND, per germline (reference sequence). With V trimmed by 6 bases and J by 4 bases, 5 bases remained unmatched. CDR3 length equals 16 residues. This chain's CDR3 is CASIMGTGGATGQLYF. The sequenced part of the CDR3 DNA is TGTGCCAGCATCATGGGGACTGGGGGGGCCACCGGGCAGCTCTAC.

This clone has just one count. Genes and germline are mouse. The CDR3 goes on 1 residue after the read ends, and that part is filled in from the germline J gene. The V gene is TRBV3, the J gene TRBJ2-2, with 7 positions matching TRBD1. This CDR3 is 15 amino acids long. J gave up 0 bases and V 3 bases, and 1 base lay outside the gene matches. Germline CDR1 SNHLY, CDR2 FYNGKV (reference sequence). The CDR3 here is CASSFGTANTGQLYF. The covered CDR3 bases are TGTGCCAGCAGCTTCGGGACAGCAAACACCGGGCAGCTCTAC. Drawing the rest from reference TRBV3 and TRBJ2-2, the complete variable domain is GPKVLQIPSHQIIDMGQMVTLNCDPVSNHLYFYWYKQILGQQMEFLVNFYNGKVMEKSKLFKDQFSVERPDGSYFTLKIQPTALEDSAVYFCASSFGTANTGQLYFGEGSKLTVL.

Concerning this clone: The germline and genes are mouse ones. The read falls 1 residue short of the CDR3 end, and the missing part is taken from the germline J gene. The rearrangement joins TRBV19 to TRBJ1-6, with a possible D match to TRBD1 (5 bases). TRBJ1-6 is sorted into the ORF group, with uncertain function. The CDR3 covers 15 residues. V lost 6 bases, J lost 1 base, and 11 bases lay in between. CDR1 is FNHDT, CDR2 SITEND, per germline (reference sequence). The DNA read from the CDR3 is TGTGCCAGCATTTCAGACAGATCCTATAATTCGCCCCTCTAC. It codes for CASISDRSYNSPLY. In full, the CDR3 is CASISDRSYNSPLYF.

This clone showed up just a few times. Gene names are mouse gene names. The read gets to within 1 residue of the CDR3 end, and the germline J gene fills in the rest. The rearrangement uses TRBV26 and TRBJ2-1; no clear D gene. The CDR3 loop spans 13 amino acids. Germline lookup yields CDR1 KGHPV and CDR2 FQNQEV (reference sequence). Trimming stripped 3 bases from V and 3 bases from J, with 6 bases between. Incomplete CDR3 DNA: TGTGCCAGCAGTCTCGCCAGCTATGCTGAGCAGTTC. It yields the protein CASSLASYAEQF. In full, the CDR3 reads CASSLASYAEQFF.

On this clone: Any gene name here is a mouse gene name. The read terminates 1 residue ahead of where the CDR3 ends, so the germline J gene completes it. V is TRBV26 and J is TRBJ2-1; TRBD1 agrees at 7 bases. This CDR3 is 15 amino acids long. Germline lookup yields CDR1 KGHPV and CDR2 FQNQEV (reference sequence). Unmatched junction bases numbered 1, after V lost 2 bases and J lost 0 bases. The CDR3 bases that were read are TGTGCCAGCAGTCTGGGGACAGTTAACTATGCTGAGCAGTTC. Translation: CASSLGTVNYAEQF. The entire CDR3 is CASSLGTVNYAEQFF.